This passage covers 8 T cell receptor beta chains from one sample sequenced in a study of human T cells and chemical hapten exposure. TCRdb re-derived calls from the RACE reads in MiXCR, one entry per CDR3 protein. The sample lists 65,000 or so distinct CDR3 sequences; about 5.7% were seen once. Time point in this sample: healthy volunteer bleed at 6 weeks. The total RNA was obtained from whole blood that was not fractionated. Sequenced: whole blood. The receptor source for this set is a female donor in good health. Some clones in this sample may be carry-over from other donors' samples.

In its sample, this clonotype was seen many times. The chain uses TRBV7-9 and TRBJ2-1, with 16 bases lining up with TRBD2. Germline-derived CDR1 and CDR2 are SEHNR and FQNEAQ (reference sequence). This CDR3 is 17 amino acids long. After removal of 5 bases from V and 9 bases from J, the junction contained 10 bases not matched to a gene. CDR3 nucleotide sequence: TGTGCCAGCAGCCCCGGGACTAGCGGGAGGGTACTGGGTGAGCAGTTCTTC. Translated, it gives CASSPGTSGRVLGEQFF.

The CDR3 DNA follows: TGTGCCAGCAGCTTGGGGCAGGGGAGGACTGCCAAAAACATTCAGTACTTC. It encodes CASSLGQGRTAKNIQYF. The chain is built from TRBV7-2 and TRBJ2-4; D assignment may be TRBD1 or TRBD2 (6 bases each). This CDR3 contains 17 residues. CDR1 and CDR2 (germline): SGHTA, FQGNSA. Between the trimmed V and J ends, which lost 3 bases and 1 base, there was a span of 16 bases.

The table lists this clonotype with many counts. The chain combines TRBV4-1 with TRBJ1-1; 8 nucleotides agree with TRBD1. The V gene's germline CDR1 is MGHRA and CDR2 YSYEKL. J gave up 0 bases and V 5 bases, and 5 bases lay outside the gene matches. The CDR3 has 15 amino acids. The CDR3 spells CASSSETGVNTEAFF. The CDR3 DNA reads TGCGCCAGCAGCTCCGAGACAGGGGTGAACACTGAAGCTTTCTTT.

At least ten counts were recorded for this clonotype. The rearrangement joins TRBV20-1 to TRBJ2-7; 11 bases align to TRBD1. V shed 0 bases and J 6 bases; nucleotides not matched to a gene: 16. There are 18 residues in the CDR3. Germline V gene lookup returns CDR1 DFQATT and CDR2 SNEGSKA (reference sequence). The CDR3 spells CSARDPYDRDRGIGEQYF. The CDR3, as DNA: TGCAGTGCTAGAGATCCCTACGACCGGGACAGGGGGATCGGCGAGCAGTACTTC.

This clonotype was picked up a small number of times. The chain recombines TRBV20-1 with TRBJ1-5; D possibly corresponds to TRBD1 (6 bases). This CDR3 comprises 13 residues. Germline V gives CDR1 DFQATT, CDR2 SNEGSKA (reference sequence). V gave up 6 bases and J gave up 4 bases, with 13 bases separating them. In nucleotides, the CDR3 is TGCAGTGCCCCCACGGGACAAAATCAGCCCCAGCATTTT. This gives the protein CSAPTGQNQPQHF.

The CDR3 here is CASSFTDGDSYEQYF. DNA of the CDR3: TGTGCCAGCAGTTTCACGGACGGAGACTCCTACGAGCAGTACTTC. The rearrangement joins TRBV28 to TRBJ2-7; no clear D. Trimming removed 3 bases from V and 0 bases from J, with 12 bases in between. The CDR3 covers 15 residues. Germline lookup yields CDR1 MDHEN and CDR2 SYDVKM.

The chain links TRBV12-3 or TRBV12-4 to TRBJ1-1; 9 nucleotides agree with TRBD1. J gave up 3 bases and V 5 bases, and 4 bases lay outside the gene matches. CDR3 size: 14 residues. In DNA form, the CDR3 reads TGTGCCAGCAGTACAGGGGGCGCGTACACTGAAGCTTTCTTT. Its translation is CASSTGGAYTEAFF.

This clonotype was found many times. The chain links TRBV6-4 to TRBJ2-3, with TRBD2 matching over 10 bases. The CDR3 totals 18 residues. Germline V gives CDR1 MRHNA, CDR2 SNTAGT. The V segment lost 1 base and the J segment 7 bases; nucleotides outside the gene matches: 14. The CDR3 loop reads CASSDLSLVAGGRNTQYF. As DNA, the CDR3 is TGTGCCAGCAGTGACTTGTCTCTGGTAGCGGGAGGAAGAAATACGCAGTATTTT.